One and the same sample provided the 9 T cell receptor beta chains below, sequenced in a study of post-analysis software for immune sequencing data. Notes on the study in general: Patients had higher frequencies than controls of roughly 5 TRBV segments, including TRBV5-6, TRBV5-1 and TRBV20-1.

Carried by the TCR beta cDNA libraries were unique molecular identifiers. MiXCR, applied by TCRdb to the PCR reads, yields one record per CDR3 protein. This sample has some 370,000 distinct CDR3 sequences; roughly 38% occur once, and the top ten carry 13%. These TCRs are of unknown antigen specificity. The sequenced material came from blood. Source of these receptors: a girl aged 5-17 years with multiple sclerosis.

This clonotype was recorded a few times. The rearrangement links TRBV15 to TRBJ2-7; TRBD1 agrees at 7 bases. The germline V gene has CDR1 LNHNV and CDR2 YYDKDF (reference sequence). There are 15 residues in the CDR3. V dropped 1 base and J dropped 4; count of bases not matched to a gene: 7. The CDR3 DNA is TGTGCCACCAGCAGAGTGACAGGGTATCTGTACGAGCAGTACTTC. Its protein is CATSRVTGYLYEQYF.

This clonotype has more than one count but fewer than ten. This rearrangement joins TRBV6-5 to TRBJ2-7; the D gene is possibly TRBD1 (6 bases). This CDR3 has 14 amino acids. Trimming shortened V by 1 base and J by 5 bases, and 12 bases separated the two germline ends. CDR1 MNHEY and CDR2 SVGAGI come from the germline V gene. CDR3 sequence reads: CASSYLPGDNEQYF. CDR3 sequence (DNA): TGTGCCAGCAGTTACTTGCCAGGGGACAACGAGCAGTACTTC.

This chain connects TRBV6-5 to TRBJ1-1; D is possibly TRBD1 (6 bases). The CDR3 consists of 12 residues. Germline V gene sequence: CDR1 MNHEY, CDR2 SVGAGI. Trimming left V 6 bases short and J 8 bases short, with 13 bases between. The CDR3 region has the DNA TGTGCCAGCAGATCCGGGACACGGGAAGCTTTCTTT. Encoded protein: CASRSGTREAFF.

The chain joins TRBV2 to TRBJ2-7; 7 bases match TRBD2. After removal of 4 bases from V and 9 bases from J, the junction contained 12 bases not matched to a gene. The germline CDR1 and CDR2 sequences are SNHLY and FYNNEI. The CDR3 spans 14 residues. The CDR3 DNA sequence: TGTGCCAGCAGTGGGGTCCAGGGAGGGAATGTGCAGTACTTC. Translating it yields CASSGVQGGNVQYF.

The V and J genes are TRBV3-1 and TRBJ2-3; D is unclear. Germline CDR1 LGHDT, CDR2 YNNKEL (reference sequence). The CDR3 contains 13 residues. V was cut by 3 bases and J by 5 bases, with 9 bases left in between. The CDR3 region has the DNA TGTGCCAGCAGCCACTCGGCTGGAGATACGCAGTATTTT. Translated: CASSHSAGDTQYF.

The rearrangement joins TRBV4-2 to TRBJ2-7; weak D call: TRBD1 (6 bases). CDR1 is LGHNA and CDR2 is YNFKEQ in the germline V gene. The CDR3 runs 16 residues. V was cut by 0 bases and J by 2 bases, with 14 bases left in between. CDR3 protein: CASSQETGTLTYEQYF. The CDR3 nucleotides are TGTGCCAGCAGCCAAGAAACCGGGACATTAACCTACGAGCAGTACTTC.

The V and J genes are TRBV4-1 and TRBJ1-2, with D unclear. Germline V CDR1 and CDR2: MGHRA, YSYEKL. V lost 5 bases and J 4 bases, leaving 26 bases between the germline ends. The CDR3 loop spans 18 amino acids. The CDR3: CASSRYRLEEDRSYGYTF. DNA for the CDR3: TGCGCCAGCAGCAGGTATCGGCTCGAGGAGGATAGGAGCTATGGCTACACCTTC.

In DNA form, the CDR3 reads TGTGCCAGCAGCTTGTCGGGGGGAGTGGATACGCAGTATTTT. Translation: CASSLSGGVDTQYF. The gene calls are TRBV7-9 and TRBJ2-3; TRBD2 aligns across 7 bases. Germline V gene data show CDR1 as SEHNR and CDR2 as FQNEAQ (reference sequence). There are 14 residues in the CDR3. Trimming took 3 bases from V and 6 from J; bases not matched to a gene: 6.

The V gene is TRBV6-5, the J gene TRBJ2-3; TRBD2 aligns across 10 bases. The CDR3 totals 21 residues. V dropped 0 bases and J dropped 0; count of bases not matched to a gene: 15. Per the germline V gene, CDR1 is MNHEY and CDR2 is SVGAGI. CDR3 in DNA: TGTGCCAGCAGTTACTCGGGGCAGCGGGGGGGCCTTCACCCTAGCACAGATACGCAGTATTTT. Translation gives CASSYSGQRGGLHPSTDTQYF.